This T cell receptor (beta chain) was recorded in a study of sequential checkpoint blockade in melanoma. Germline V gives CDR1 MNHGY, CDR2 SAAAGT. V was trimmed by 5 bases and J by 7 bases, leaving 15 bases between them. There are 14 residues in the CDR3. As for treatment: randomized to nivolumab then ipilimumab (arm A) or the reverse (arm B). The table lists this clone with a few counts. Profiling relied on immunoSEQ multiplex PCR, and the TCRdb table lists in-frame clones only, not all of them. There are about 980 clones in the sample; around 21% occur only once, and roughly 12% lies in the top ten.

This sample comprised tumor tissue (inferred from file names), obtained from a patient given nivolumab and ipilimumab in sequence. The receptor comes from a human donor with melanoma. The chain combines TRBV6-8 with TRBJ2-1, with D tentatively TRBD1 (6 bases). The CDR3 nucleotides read TGTGCCAGCAGTCAGGGGCCAGTGGGGAATGAGCAGTTCTTC. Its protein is CASSQGPVGNEQFF.